This T cell receptor (beta chain) was identified during a study of blood T cell repertoires in COVID-19. Data came from immunoSEQ multiplex PCR; TCRdb stores just in-frame clones and leaves some out. The sample records almost 400,000 clones, 80% to 90% being singletons. There are a few counts of this clone. The V and J ends lost 3 bases and 2 bases respectively, with 11 bases between them. The germline CDR1 and CDR2 sequences are SGHTA and FQGNSA. The CDR3 is 15 amino acids. Sequencing input: peripheral blood. This TCR was recovered from a woman aged 60-75 years with COVID-19, enrolled during active disease. J is TRBJ2-1 and V is TRBV7-2, with D maybe TRBD2 (5 bases). The CDR3 spells CASSFRENAYNEQFF. DNA of the CDR3: TGTGCCAGCAGCTTTAGGGAGAACGCCTACAATGAGCAGTTCTTC.